Given below is one T cell receptor (beta chain) in context. What it recognizes is unknown. This specimen comes from a study of blood T cells in healthy people across ages. Study at large: When template switching was applied, about one barcoded beta molecule was captured per two T cells. Findings and caveats of the study: Older age went with lower TCR beta diversity per million T cells, in a roughly linear way. Strong correlation was found linking TCR beta diversity to naive T cell percentage.

It was with a sample-barcoded 5' primer and a J-beta primer mix that a second PCR of about 6 to 12 cycles was run. Every cDNA was tagged by a template-switch adaptor with 12 random nucleotides. TCRdb re-derived calls from the 5' RACE reads in MiXCR, one entry per CDR3 protein. The repertoire holds some 1.5 million distinct CDR3 sequences, about 28% seen once, with over 7% in the top ten. This clonotype originated in a woman aged 25 to 39 in good health. Sequencing input: blood.

This CDR3 is CASSGRGLALNEQFF. The CDR3 nucleotides read TGTGCCAGCAGCGGTAGAGGACTAGCTCTCAATGAGCAGTTCTTC. This chain uses TRBV7-2 with TRBJ2-1, with 8 bases aligning to TRBD2. CDR1 is SGHTA and CDR2 is FQGNSA in the germline V gene. This CDR3 comprises 15 residues. With V trimmed by 5 bases and J by 6 bases, 9 bases remained unmatched.